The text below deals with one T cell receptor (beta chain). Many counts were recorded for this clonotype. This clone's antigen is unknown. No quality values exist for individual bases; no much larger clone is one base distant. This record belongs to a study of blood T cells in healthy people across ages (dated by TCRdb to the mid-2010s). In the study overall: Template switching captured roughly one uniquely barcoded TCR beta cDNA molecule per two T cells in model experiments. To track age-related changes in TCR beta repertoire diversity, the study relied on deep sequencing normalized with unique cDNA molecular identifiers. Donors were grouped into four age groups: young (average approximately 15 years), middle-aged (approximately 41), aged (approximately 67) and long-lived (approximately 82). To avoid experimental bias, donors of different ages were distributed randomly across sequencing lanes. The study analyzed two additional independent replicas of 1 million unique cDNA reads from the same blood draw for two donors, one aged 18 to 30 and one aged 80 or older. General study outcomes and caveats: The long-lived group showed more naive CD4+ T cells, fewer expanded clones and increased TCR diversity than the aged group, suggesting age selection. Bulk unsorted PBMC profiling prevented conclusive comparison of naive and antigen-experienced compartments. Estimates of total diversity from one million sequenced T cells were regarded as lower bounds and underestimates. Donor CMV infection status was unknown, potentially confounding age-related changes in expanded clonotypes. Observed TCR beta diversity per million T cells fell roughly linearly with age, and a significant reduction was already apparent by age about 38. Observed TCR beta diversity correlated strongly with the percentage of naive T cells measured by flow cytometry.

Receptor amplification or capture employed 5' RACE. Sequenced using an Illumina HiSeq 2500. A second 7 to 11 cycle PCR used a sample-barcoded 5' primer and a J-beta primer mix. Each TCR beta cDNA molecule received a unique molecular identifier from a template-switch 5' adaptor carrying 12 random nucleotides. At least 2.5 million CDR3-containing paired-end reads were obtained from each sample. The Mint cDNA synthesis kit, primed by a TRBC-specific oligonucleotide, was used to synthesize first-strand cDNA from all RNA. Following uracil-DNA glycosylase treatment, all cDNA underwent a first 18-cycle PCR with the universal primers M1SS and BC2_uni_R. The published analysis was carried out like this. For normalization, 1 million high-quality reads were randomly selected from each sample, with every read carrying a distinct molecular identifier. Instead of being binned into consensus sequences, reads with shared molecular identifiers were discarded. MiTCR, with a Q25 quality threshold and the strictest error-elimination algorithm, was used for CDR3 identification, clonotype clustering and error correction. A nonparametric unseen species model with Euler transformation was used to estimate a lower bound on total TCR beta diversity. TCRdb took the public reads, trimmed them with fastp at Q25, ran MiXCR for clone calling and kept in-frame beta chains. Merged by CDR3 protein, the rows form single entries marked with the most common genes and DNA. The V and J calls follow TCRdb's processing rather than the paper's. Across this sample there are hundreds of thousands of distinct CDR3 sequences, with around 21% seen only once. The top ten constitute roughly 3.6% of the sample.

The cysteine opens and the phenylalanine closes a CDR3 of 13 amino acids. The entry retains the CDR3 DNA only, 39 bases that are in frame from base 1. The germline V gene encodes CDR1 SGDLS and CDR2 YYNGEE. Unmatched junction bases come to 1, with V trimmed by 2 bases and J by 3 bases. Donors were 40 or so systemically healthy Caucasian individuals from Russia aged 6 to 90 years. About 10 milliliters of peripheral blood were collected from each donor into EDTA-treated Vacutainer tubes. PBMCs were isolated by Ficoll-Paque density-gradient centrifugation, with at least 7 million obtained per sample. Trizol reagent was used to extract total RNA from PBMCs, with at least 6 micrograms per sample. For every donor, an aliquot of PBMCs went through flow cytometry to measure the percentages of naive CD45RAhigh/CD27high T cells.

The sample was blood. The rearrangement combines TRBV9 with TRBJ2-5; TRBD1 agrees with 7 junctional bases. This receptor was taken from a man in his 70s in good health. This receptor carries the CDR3 CASSVDREETQYF. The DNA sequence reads TGTGCCAGCAGCGTCGACAGGGAAGAGACCCAGTACTTC.